These 32 T cell receptor beta chains originate from one sample sequenced in a study of T cell responses to AZD1222 COVID-19 vaccine. Assay used: immunoSEQ multiplex PCR; TCRdb lists only in-frame clones, some missing. In the table there are approximately 100,000 clones, over 75% of which are singletons. The sample here was peripheral blood, taken on day 0 of MenACWY control vaccination. The source is an adult in good health.

The J gene is TRBJ1-5, the V gene TRBV6-4; D perhaps matches TRBD1 (5 bases). Trimming took 2 bases from V and 1 from J, leaving 9 bases between them. Germline V lookup: CDR1 MRHNA, CDR2 SNTAGT. The CDR3 contains 15 residues. The CDR3 DNA reads as TGTGCCAGCAGTGACGCTCGGGGGAGCAATCAGCCCCAGCATTTT. Its protein is CASSDARGSNQPQHF.

This chain uses TRBV23-1 with TRBJ2-3; 8 bases align to TRBD2. TRBV23-1 is reported as an ORF; its role is uncertain. V lost 3 bases and J lost 3; bases outside the gene matches: 17. This CDR3 comprises 19 residues. The CDR3: CASSQPPERENEGTDTQYF. The CDR3 nucleotides read TGCGCCAGCAGTCAGCCCCCGGAGCGGGAGAACGAGGGGACAGATACGCAGTATTTT.

The chain carries TRBV7-2 and TRBJ1-3, with D possibly TRBD1 on 5 matching bases. Germline V gene sequence: CDR1 SGHTA, CDR2 FQGNSA. The germline V and J ends were trimmed by 4 bases and 0 bases, with 10 bases remaining between them. The CDR3 is made up of 15 amino acids. CDR3 coding DNA: TGTGCCAGCAGCTCCGGGACCGGCTCTGGAAACACCATATATTTT. Translating gives CASSSGTGSGNTIYF. Filled out from reference TRBV7-2 and TRBJ1-3, the complete variable domain reads GAGVSQSPSNKVTEKGKDVELRCDPISGHTALYWYRQSLGQGLEFLIYFQGNSAPDKSGLPSDRFSAERTGGSVSTLTIQRTQQEDSAVYLCASSSGTGSGNTIYFGEGSWLTVV.

This sequence joins TRBV7-6 and TRBJ2-1; 9 nucleotides match TRBD1. From germline, CDR1 is SGHVS and CDR2 FNYEAQ. Trimming at V came to 5 bases and at J to 12 bases, leaving 14 bases not matched to a gene. The CDR3 runs to 15 residues. The CDR3 sequence is CASSAGTGKSGSQFF. The CDR3 coding sequence is TGTGCCAGCAGCGCCGGGACAGGGAAGTCGGGGTCGCAGTTCTTC.

This chain joins TRBV9 and TRBJ1-6; D remains unclear. Germline CDR1 is SGDLS and CDR2 is YYNGEE. The CDR3 totals 15 residues. Deletions cut 0 bases from V and 5 bases from J, with 9 bases between. Here the CDR3 reads CASSVEGRNNSPLHF. The CDR3 bases are TGTGCCAGCAGCGTAGAGGGTAGAAATAATTCACCCCTCCACTTT.

The chain carries TRBV7-2 and TRBJ1-2; 7 bases agree with TRBD1. This CDR3 is 15 amino acids long. The V and J ends lost 0 bases and 10 bases, in that order; junction bases with no gene match: 11. CDR1 and CDR2 from the germline V gene are SGHTA and FQGNSA. CDR3 residues: CASSLAIDRVSLYTF. As DNA, the CDR3 is TGTGCCAGCAGCTTAGCGATAGACAGGGTCTCCCTCTACACCTTC.

CDR3 nucleotides: TGCAGCGTTCTGGGAGTGACTAGCGGGAGCGGGTACGAGCAGTACTTC. Its translation is CSVLGVTSGSGYEQYF. V is TRBV29-1 and J is TRBJ2-7, with 12 bases aligning to TRBD2. The CDR3 has 16 amino acids. V trimming: 5 bases; J trimming: 4 bases; junction bases outside the gene matches: 12. CDR1 is SQVTM, CDR2 ANQGSEA, per germline.

The rearrangement links TRBV19 to TRBJ2-7, with D possibly TRBD2 on 6 matching bases. Germline lookup yields CDR1 LNHDA and CDR2 SQIVND (reference sequence). Trimming pared 6 bases from V and 1 base from J, leaving 22 bases between. This CDR3 is 17 amino acids long. CDR3 in DNA: TGTGCCAGTAGGAAAGATATAGGACATCGGGGGTCCTACGAGCAGTACTTC. Translated, it gives CASRKDIGHRGSYEQYF.

The chain is built from TRBV4-1 and TRBJ2-1, with 12 positions matching TRBD2. V lost 0 bases to trimming and J lost 7 bases; unmatched junction nucleotides: 10. This CDR3 is built from 18 residues. Germline CDR1 and CDR2: MGHRA and YSYEKL. This CDR3 reads CASSQDETSGSSWNEQFF. DNA of the CDR3: TGCGCCAGCAGCCAAGATGAGACTAGCGGGAGTTCGTGGAATGAGCAGTTCTTC.

This chain joins TRBV4-1 and TRBJ2-7, with TRBD2 identical over 12 bases. Germline loops: CDR1 MGHRA, CDR2 YSYEKL. The CDR3 has 20 amino acids. The V segment lost 3 bases and the J segment 1 base; nucleotides outside the gene matches: 16. DNA of the CDR3: TGCGCCAGCAGCCACCATCTAAGACTAGCGGGAGAAACGGGATCCTACGAGCAGTACTTC. It is translated as CASSHHLRLAGETGSYEQYF.

The chain combines TRBV7-9 with TRBJ2-3, with D possibly TRBD2 on 6 matching bases. The CDR3 is 15 amino acids. Germline loops: CDR1 SEHNR, CDR2 FQNEAQ (reference sequence). The V gene lost 3 bases and the J gene lost 4 bases, with 14 bases spanning the gap. DNA for the CDR3: TGTGCCAGCAGCTTTTTGGAGGGGATCTCAGATACGCAGTATTTT. As protein: CASSFLEGISDTQYF.

The chain joins TRBV27 to TRBJ2-3; D is perhaps TRBD1 (6 bases). The CDR3 sequence is 14 residues long. V shed 3 bases and J shed 1 base, with 8 bases lying between them. CDR1 MNHEY and CDR2 SMNVEV come from the germline V gene (reference sequence). DNA of the CDR3: TGTGCCAGCAGTTTGAGACAGGGCACAGATACGCAGTATTTT. Translated: CASSLRQGTDTQYF.

The chain employs TRBV7-3 and TRBJ2-7; perhaps D is TRBD1 or TRBD2 (5 bases each). The CDR3 is made up of 11 amino acids. Germline-derived CDR1 and CDR2 are SGHTA and FQGTGA. The V end lost 8 bases, the J end lost 4 bases, and 9 bases lay between the germline ends. The CDR3 sequence is CASGWGYEQYF. In nucleotides, the CDR3 is TGTGCCAGCGGTTGGGGGTACGAGCAGTACTTC. Complete variable domain (other parts from reference TRBV7-3 and TRBJ2-7): GAGVSQTPSNKVTEKGKYVELRCDPISGHTALYWYRQSLGQGPEFLIYFQGTGAADDSGLPNDRFFAVRPEGSVSTLKIQRTERGDSAVYLCASGWGYEQYFGPGTRLTVT.

The chain couples TRBV19 to TRBJ1-2; 7 nucleotides match TRBD1. The V segment lost 11 bases and the J segment 9 bases; nucleotides outside the gene matches: 18. Germline loops: CDR1 LNHDA, CDR2 SQIVND (reference sequence). The CDR3 is 14 residues long. The CDR3 loop reads CACQGGWPKGSYTF. For the CDR3, the DNA is TGTGCCTGCCAGGGGGGGTGGCCAAAGGGAAGCTACACCTTC.

V and J are TRBV7-3 and TRBJ2-3; D is undetermined. V was pared by 2 bases and J by 2 bases, with 14 bases between. This CDR3 contains 16 residues. From germline, CDR1 is SGHTA and CDR2 FQGTGA. DNA of the CDR3: TGTGCCAGCAGCTTACTGGTAGGGCCATACACAGATACGCAGTATTTT. It translates to CASSLLVGPYTDTQYF.

This clone came up once. A junction end diverges from the germline sequence, so it may reflect a read error. The chain employs TRBV7-2 and TRBJ1-1, with 10 bases aligning to TRBD1. Germline CDR1 and CDR2: SGHTA and FQGNSA. This CDR3 is built from 14 residues. CDR3 loop: CASSSGQGITGAFF. Written as DNA, the CDR3 is TGTGCCAGCAGCTCGGGACAGGGGATCACTGGAGCTTTCTTT.

The genes are TRBV4-2 and TRBJ2-1; TRBD2 agrees at 8 bases. CDR1 is LGHNA and CDR2 is YNFKEQ in the germline V gene. The V segment lost 0 bases and the J segment 7 bases; nucleotides outside the gene matches: 14. The CDR3 is 18 residues long. CDR3 amino acids: CASSQELSGGALQNEQFF. DNA of the CDR3: TGTGCCAGCAGCCAAGAACTGTCCGGGGGGGCCCTACAGAATGAGCAGTTCTTC.

This sequence joins TRBV28 and TRBJ1-2; no definite D call. The germline CDR1 and CDR2 sequences are MDHEN and SYDVKM. This CDR3 is 14 amino acids long. V lost 8 bases to trimming and J lost 0 bases, with 13 bases between them. The DNA of the CDR3 is TGTGCCAGCGGAAACTCTTGGGCTAACTATGGCTACACCTTC. Amino acid sequence: CASGNSWANYGYTF.

The chain carries TRBV7-2 and TRBJ2-7; D gene uncertain. Germline loops: CDR1 SGHTA, CDR2 FQGNSA. This CDR3 comprises 13 residues. Trimming removed 4 bases from V and 7 bases from J, with 14 bases in between. The chain's CDR3 is CASSSTRQREQYF. In DNA, the CDR3 is TGTGCCAGCAGCTCAACCCGTCAAAGGGAGCAGTACTTC.

J is TRBJ2-7 and V is TRBV19; D gene uncertain. V lost 9 bases, J lost 4 bases, and 22 bases lay in between. Germline V gene data show CDR1 as LNHDA and CDR2 as SQIVND (reference sequence). CDR3 length equals 15 residues. Here the CDR3 DNA reads TGTGCCAGCAAAATTGAAAGATTACCGTCTTACGAGCAGTACTTC. Encoded protein: CASKIERLPSYEQYF.

This chain uses TRBV25-1 with TRBJ1-1, with D perhaps matching TRBD1 (5 bases). Germline V gives CDR1 MGHDK, CDR2 SYGVNS. The CDR3 covers 12 residues. Trimming removed 7 bases at V and 5 bases at J, with 11 bases between. The CDR3 spells CASTQGRTEAFF. As DNA, the CDR3 is TGTGCCAGCACTCAGGGAAGGACTGAAGCTTTCTTT.

The chain carries TRBV5-1 and TRBJ1-1; no firm D call. CDR3 length equals 15 residues. CDR1 is SGHRS and CDR2 is YFSETQ in the germline V gene. The germline V and J ends were trimmed by 3 bases and 0 bases, with 12 bases remaining between them. The CDR3 region is CASSSRLGMNTEAFF. CDR3 in DNA: TGCGCCAGCAGCTCCCGACTCGGAATGAACACTGAAGCTTTCTTT.

The chain recombines TRBV24-1 with TRBJ2-1; 7 bases align to TRBD1. Germline V lookup: CDR1 KGHDR, CDR2 SFDVKD. This CDR3 contains 15 residues. The J segment lost 4 bases and the V segment lost 3 bases, leaving 5 bases of the junction unmatched. The CDR3 sequence is CATSDMPGGYNEQFF. CDR3 DNA sequence: TGTGCCACCAGTGATATGCCAGGGGGTTACAATGAGCAGTTCTTC.

J is TRBJ2-3 and V is TRBV24-1; TRBD2 is a possible D gene (6 bases). Germline CDR1 KGHDR, CDR2 SFDVKD. The CDR3 has 15 amino acids. V shed 5 bases and J shed 2 bases, with 13 bases lying between them. CDR3 nucleotides: TGTGCCACCAGTGGGGGGGACGGAAACACAGATACGCAGTATTTT. This codes for CATSGGDGNTDTQYF.

The chain combines TRBV6-1 with TRBJ2-2; no firm D call. The length of the CDR3 is 14 residues. Trimming cost V 0 bases and J 3 bases, with 5 bases left between them. Per germline, CDR1 MNHNS and CDR2 SASEGT. For the CDR3, the DNA is TGTGCCAGCAGTGAAGCAGGGCACACCGGGGAGCTGTTTTTT. Translating it yields CASSEAGHTGELFF.

V gene TRBV19 combines with J gene TRBJ2-1; TRBD2 is a possible D gene (6 bases). V was pared by 6 bases and J by 4 bases, with 7 bases between. This CDR3 spans 12 amino acids. CDR1 and CDR2 (germline): LNHDA, SQIVND (reference sequence). In DNA, the CDR3 is TGTGCCAGTAGCAGCGGGTACAATGAGCAGTTCTTC. As protein: CASSSGYNEQFF.

The J gene is TRBJ1-2, the V gene TRBV28; 7 bases are shared with TRBD1. The V gene end was trimmed by 6 bases and the J gene end by 3 bases; junction bases not matched to a gene: 10. The CDR3 runs 15 residues. Germline assignment: CDR1 MDHEN and CDR2 SYDVKM. The DNA of the CDR3 is TGTGCCAGCAGGGGGACAGAGCTTAGATACTATGGCTACACCTTC. Translation gives CASRGTELRYYGYTF.

The V gene is TRBV28, the J gene TRBJ2-6; 8 positions agree with TRBD1. The CDR3 runs 17 residues. CDR1 and CDR2 (germline): MDHEN, SYDVKM. Unmatched junction bases numbered 7, after V lost 5 bases and J lost 1 base. The CDR3: CASSKGQAISGANVLTF. In nucleotides, the CDR3 is TGTGCCAGCAGTAAGGGACAGGCTATTTCTGGGGCCAACGTCCTGACTTTC.

Remarks on this clone: The DNA is left out, because the CDR3 cannot be placed on it with certainty; the CDR3 is given as TCRdb lists it. Here the CDR3 reads CASSFTGAGTPGSCFF. The chain employs TRBV5-1 and TRBJ2-2. Germline values: CDR1 SGHRS, CDR2 YFSETQ. The CDR3 length is 16 residues, termini included.

This clone occurred once. The rearrangement uses TRBV7-2 and TRBJ1-1, with D unclear. Per germline, CDR1 SGHTA and CDR2 FQGNSA. The V gene lost 6 bases and the J gene lost 1 base, with 12 bases spanning the gap. The CDR3 contains 14 residues. The CDR3 loop reads CASRGSGRNTEAFF. For the CDR3, the DNA is TGTGCCAGCAGGGGATCCGGACGGAACACTGAAGCTTTCTTT.

The chain couples TRBV5-1 to TRBJ2-2; D uncertain. Germline assignment: CDR1 SGHRS and CDR2 YFSETQ. CDR3 length: 13 residues. V was clipped by 6 bases and J by 1 base, with 7 bases between them. CDR3 sequence reads: CASTPGNTGELFF. The CDR3 coding sequence is TGCGCCAGCACCCCAGGGAACACCGGGGAGCTGTTTTTT. The complete variable domain, with remaining parts taken from reference TRBV5-1 and TRBJ2-2, reads KAGVTQTPRYLIKTRGQQVTLSCSPISGHRSVSWYQQTPGQGLQFLFEYFSETQRNKGNFPGRFSGRQFSNSRSEMNVSTLELGDSALYLCASTPGNTGELFFGEGSRLTVL.

The chain recombines TRBV23-1 with TRBJ1-2; TRBD1 is a possible D gene (6 bases). TRBV23-1 is reported as an ORF; its role is uncertain. Trimming shortened V by 4 bases and J by 1 base, and 19 bases separated the two germline ends. There are 17 residues in the CDR3. As DNA, the CDR3 is TGCGCCAGCAGTCCACGAAATGCAAGACAGGATAACTATGGCTACACCTTC. It specifies CASSPRNARQDNYGYTF.